Below are 14 T cell receptor beta chains sequenced from a single sample in a study of blood T cells in healthy people across ages. The second PCR ran about 6 to 12 cycles with a sample-barcoded 5' primer and J-beta primers. TCRdb reprocessed the 5' RACE reads via MiXCR and lists one record per CDR3 protein. The sample includes around 1.7 million distinct CDR3 sequences, roughly 27% of them seen just once. The sample consisted of blood. The receptors were sampled from a woman in her 30s in good health.

This clonotype was counted between two and nine times. V and J are TRBV11-2 and TRBJ2-7; the D gene could be TRBD1 or TRBD2 (7 bases each). Germline V gives CDR1 SGHAT, CDR2 FQNNGV. V was cut by 5 bases and J by 0 bases, with 14 bases left in between. This CDR3 region has 15 residues. Here the CDR3 DNA reads TGTGCCAGCAGCCCTGGGAGGGACAGCTCCTACGAGCAGTACTTC. Encoded protein: CASSPGRDSSYEQYF.

In this sample, this clonotype turned up a few times. The J gene is TRBJ2-5, the V gene TRBV7-3; 7 nucleotides agree with TRBD1. Trimming at V came to 2 bases and at J to 3 bases, leaving 12 bases not matched to a gene. Germline CDR1 is SGHTA and CDR2 is FQGTGA. The CDR3 is 17 amino acids. The CDR3 here is CASSLARDSTFKETQYF. The CDR3, as DNA: TGTGCCAGCAGCTTAGCCCGGGACAGCACCTTTAAAGAGACCCAGTACTTC.

A few counts support this clonotype. The chain is built from TRBV24-1 and TRBJ2-3; tentatively, D is TRBD2 (5 bases). There are 14 residues in the CDR3. Germline values: CDR1 KGHDR, CDR2 SFDVKD. V was clipped by 3 bases and J by 3 bases, with 9 bases between them. Here the CDR3 DNA reads TGTGCCACCAGTGATCCGGACTTTACAGATACGCAGTATTTT. This translates into CATSDPDFTDTQYF.

V usage is TRBV5-1 and J usage is TRBJ2-1, with 8 bases matching TRBD2. J was trimmed by 6 bases and V by 2 bases; bases with no gene match: 19. Germline CDR1 SGHRS, CDR2 YFSETQ. The CDR3 sequence is 19 residues long. In DNA, the CDR3 is TGCGCCAGCAGCTTAGCCCTTACGGACCTGACTAGCGCGGGCAATGAGCAGTTCTTC. Residues: CASSLALTDLTSAGNEQFF.

This clonotype was detected only a few times. The rearrangement joins TRBV28 to TRBJ2-1; the D gene is possibly TRBD1 (5 bases). V lost 5 bases to trimming and J lost 9 bases, with 17 bases between them. The CDR3 is made up of 14 amino acids. The germline gives CDR1 MDHEN, CDR2 SYDVKM. CDR3 bases: TGTGCCAGCAGTGAGACCCCCGACAGAGGTGAGCAGTTCTTC. Residues: CASSETPDRGEQFF.

This sequence joins TRBV10-3 and TRBJ1-2; D is possibly TRBD1 (5 bases). The CDR3 length is 13 residues. Per germline, CDR1 ENHRY and CDR2 SYGVKD. Trimming stripped 2 bases from V and 8 bases from J, with 12 bases between. CDR3 residues: CAISEKQVDGYTF. The CDR3, as DNA: TGTGCCATCAGTGAGAAACAGGTCGACGGCTACACCTTC.

This chain connects TRBV5-5 to TRBJ2-4, with 11 bases matching TRBD2. This CDR3 is built from 17 residues. Germline values: CDR1 SGHKS, CDR2 YYEKEE (reference sequence). V dropped 4 bases and J dropped 13; count of bases not matched to a gene: 19. CDR3 amino acids: CASSVILTSGDHNEQYF. In DNA, the CDR3 is TGTGCCAGCAGCGTGATATTGACTAGCGGGGATCACAATGAGCAGTACTTC. Supplemented by reference TRBV5-5 and TRBJ2-4, the full variable domain reads DAGVTQSPTHLIKTRGQQVTLRCSPISGHKSVSWYQQVLGQGPQFIFQYYEKEERGRGNFPDRFSARQFPNYSSELNVNALLLGDSALYLCASSVILTSGDHNEQYFGAGTRLSVL.

There are a few counts of this clonotype. CDR3 DNA: TGTGCCAGCAGTTCACCCCGTTCCACAGATACGCAGTATTTT. Amino acid sequence: CASSSPRSTDTQYF. The chain combines TRBV28 with TRBJ2-3; D call uncertain. V was clipped by 4 bases and J by 2 bases, with 10 bases between them. Germline V gene lookup returns CDR1 MDHEN and CDR2 SYDVKM. The CDR3 is 14 amino acids.

This CDR3 is CASSHWTEKSDEQFF. The CDR3 DNA sequence: TGTGCCAGCAGCCACTGGACAGAGAAGAGCGATGAGCAGTTCTTC. The gene calls are TRBV14 and TRBJ2-1; perhaps TRBD1 as D (6 bases). In germline, CDR1 is SGHDN, CDR2 FVKESK. CDR3 length: 15 amino acids. The V end was cut by 3 bases, the J end by 8 bases, with 17 bases between.

The chain links TRBV7-9 to TRBJ1-4, with 8 bases matching TRBD1. Losses at the gene ends were 4 bases for V and 5 bases for J; bases not matched to a gene: 12. Germline CDR1 is SEHNR and CDR2 is FQNEAQ (reference sequence). The CDR3 sequence is 17 residues long. CDR3 amino acids: CASSSQTRDRSNEKLFF. As DNA, the CDR3 is TGTGCCAGCAGCTCACAGACACGGGACAGGTCAAATGAAAAACTGTTTTTT.

V usage is TRBV15 and J usage is TRBJ2-7; the match to TRBD1 covers 7 bases. There are 15 residues in the CDR3. Germline assignment: CDR1 LNHNV and CDR2 YYDKDF (reference sequence). With 0 bases clipped from V and 6 bases from J, the junction kept 8 bases outside the gene matches. CDR3 sequence reads: CATSRDPDRAFEQYF. The CDR3 nucleotides are TGTGCCACCAGCAGAGACCCTGACAGGGCTTTCGAGCAGTACTTC.

The chain combines TRBV24-1 with TRBJ2-2; no definite D call. The V and J ends lost 9 bases and 2 bases respectively, with 9 bases between them. The CDR3 totals 13 residues. Per the germline V gene, CDR1 is KGHDR and CDR2 is SFDVKD. CDR3: CATRAENTGELFF. In DNA form, the CDR3 reads TGTGCCACCCGGGCGGAAAACACCGGGGAGCTGTTTTTT.

This clonotype was detected ten times or more. This sequence joins TRBV6-6 and TRBJ2-1, with D possibly matching TRBD2 (5 bases). CDR1 and CDR2 from the germline V gene are MNHNY and SVGAGI (reference sequence). V dropped 3 bases and J dropped 6 bases, with 9 bases sitting between them. The CDR3 length is 13 residues. The CDR3 DNA is TGTGCCAGCAGTTATGGACTGCCCAATGAGCAGTTCTTC. Its translation is CASSYGLPNEQFF.

The chain links TRBV12-3 or TRBV12-4 to TRBJ2-2; D may match TRBD1 or TRBD2 (5 bases each). With 0 bases removed from V and 3 bases from J, the gap between germline ends came to 8 bases. The CDR3 contains 15 residues. CDR3: CASSLALGDTGELFF. In DNA, the CDR3 is TGTGCCAGCAGTTTAGCCTTGGGGGACACCGGGGAGCTGTTTTTT.